The 18 T cell receptor beta chains below come from one sample, sequenced in a study of blood T cell repertoires in COVID-19. Sequenced by immunoSEQ multiplex PCR; TCRdb stores in-frame clones only, minus some. This sample yields 200,000 to 250,000 clones, of which 80% to 90% are seen a single time; approximately 2.8% belongs to the top ten. What was sequenced was PBMCs or T cells enriched from blood (not recorded which). Receptor source: a woman aged 30 to 39 with acute COVID-19.

This clone was picked up a small number of times. The rearrangement joins TRBV2 to TRBJ1-1; maybe TRBD1 (5 bases). The V end lost 3 bases, the J end lost 1 base, and 6 bases lay between the germline ends. The CDR3 has 13 residues. Germline V gene data show CDR1 as SNHLY and CDR2 as FYNNEI. CDR3 sequence reads: CASSDTGNTEAFF. CDR3 sequence (DNA): TGTGCCAGCAGTGACACAGGGAACACTGAAGCTTTCTTT.

CDR3 loop: CASGLVLGTGGTEAFF. The CDR3 bases are TGTGCTAGTGGTTTGGTACTGGGGACAGGGGGCACTGAAGCTTTCTTT. The chain employs TRBV12-5 and TRBJ1-1; 11 nucleotides line up with TRBD1. From germline, CDR1 is LGHNT and CDR2 FRNRAP. This CDR3 has 16 residues. V shed 0 bases, J shed 4 bases, and the junction held 4 bases outside the gene matches.

V gene TRBV27 combines with J gene TRBJ2-3, with TRBD2 identical over 9 bases. V dropped 8 bases and J dropped 6; count of bases not matched to a gene: 9. CDR1 is MNHEY and CDR2 is SMNVEV in the germline V gene (reference sequence). The CDR3 loop spans 14 amino acids. The CDR3 is CASQAGGPLDTQYF. The DNA of the CDR3 is TGTGCCAGCCAAGCGGGGGGCCCCCTTGATACGCAGTATTTT.

This chain joins TRBV6-1 and TRBJ2-7; 9 bases are a match to TRBD1. Unmatched junction bases numbered 12, after V lost 3 bases and J lost 3 bases. This CDR3 has 17 amino acids. Per the germline V gene, CDR1 is MNHNS and CDR2 is SASEGT. The CDR3 spells CASSDWGGDRVNYEQYF. The CDR3 coding sequence is TGTGCCAGCAGTGACTGGGGGGGGGACAGGGTGAACTACGAGCAGTACTTC.

The chain carries TRBV18 and TRBJ2-3; maybe TRBD1 (7 bases). CDR1 is KGHSH, CDR2 LQKENI, per germline. The CDR3 covers 13 residues. The ends were cut back, 4 bases at V and 8 bases at J, with 13 bases in the middle. The CDR3 spells CASSRSQGGTQYF. Written as DNA, the CDR3 is TGTGCCAGCTCACGTTCTCAGGGGGGTACGCAGTATTTT.

A remark on this clone: Other nucleotide sequences in the sample specify the same CDR3. The rearrangement links TRBV27 to TRBJ2-7, with 10 bases fitting TRBD1. J was trimmed by 2 bases and V by 4 bases; bases with no gene match: 2. CDR3 length: 14 amino acids. Per germline, CDR1 MNHEY and CDR2 SMNVEV (reference sequence). The DNA of the CDR3 is TGTGCCAGCAGTTCTGGACAGGGGGCCTACGAGCAGTACTTC. This translates into CASSSGQGAYEQYF.

This chain connects TRBV12-3 or TRBV12-4 to TRBJ2-7; D not resolved. The CDR3 runs 12 residues. Trimming left V 3 bases short and J 2 bases short, with 5 bases between. This CDR3 reads CASSFSTYEQYF. DNA of the CDR3: TGTGCCAGCAGTTTTTCAACCTACGAGCAGTACTTC.

This clone turned up a few times. The CDR3 reads CASSLVGGGAAEQFF. CDR3 nucleotide sequence: TGTGCCAGCAGCTTAGTAGGCGGGGGGGCGGCTGAGCAGTTCTTC. The rearrangement joins TRBV11-2 to TRBJ2-1; 9 bases line up with TRBD2. The germline V gene has CDR1 SGHAT and CDR2 FQNNGV. Trimming removed 1 base from V and 9 bases from J; junction bases left unmatched: 7. This CDR3 spans 15 amino acids.

V is TRBV5-1 and J is TRBJ1-4; D not certain. Between the trimmed V and J ends, which lost 7 bases and 8 bases, there was a span of 12 bases. The CDR3 is 12 residues long. Germline CDR1 is SGHRS and CDR2 is YFSETQ. CDR3 DNA: TGCGCCAGCCGGAGAGGATACGAAAAACTGTTTTTT. Its translation: CASRRGYEKLFF.

V is TRBV2 and J is TRBJ2-7, with 7 bases matching TRBD1. Germline values: CDR1 SNHLY, CDR2 FYNNEI. Trimming removed 7 bases from V and 3 bases from J; junction bases left unmatched: 6. CDR3 size: 13 residues. In nucleotides, the CDR3 is TGTGCCAGCACAGGGGGTAAAGGCTACGAGCAGTACTTC. It codes for CASTGGKGYEQYF.

In its sample, this clone was seen a few times. The chain has TRBV19 and TRBJ1-5; no clear D. The CDR3 is 13 residues long. Trimming cost V 6 bases and J 6 bases, with 12 bases left between them. Germline V gene data show CDR1 as LNHDA and CDR2 as SQIVND (reference sequence). In DNA form, the CDR3 reads TGTGCCAGTAGCTCAGACTTTCGTCAGCCCCAGCATTTT. This encodes CASSSDFRQPQHF.

This clone was recorded only once. The rearrangement links TRBV5-4 to TRBJ2-7; maybe TRBD1 (6 bases). V lost 0 bases to trimming and J lost 3 bases, with 13 bases between them. There are 15 residues in the CDR3. The germline V gene encodes CDR1 SGHNT and CDR2 YYREEE (reference sequence). Here the CDR3 DNA reads TGTGCCAGCAGCTTGGATGGTGCAGGGGACTACGAGCAGTACTTC. This translates into CASSLDGAGDYEQYF.

The genes are TRBV11-3 and TRBJ1-1; tentatively, D is TRBD1 (6 bases). The germline V gene has CDR1 SGHNT and CDR2 YENEEA. V shed 1 base and J shed 5 bases, with 11 bases lying between them. This CDR3 spans 14 amino acids. CDR3 loop: CASSLAGGLTEAFF. The CDR3 nucleotides read TGTGCCAGCAGCTTAGCTGGGGGCCTGACTGAAGCTTTCTTT.

The chain carries TRBV5-1 and TRBJ2-1, with 7 bases aligning to TRBD1. Unmatched junction bases numbered 13, after V lost 4 bases and J lost 3 bases. CDR1 SGHRS and CDR2 YFSETQ come from the germline V gene. This CDR3 has 17 amino acids. The CDR3 nucleotides are TGCGCCAGCAGCACCCAAACAGGGGTCCAACTCTACAATGAGCAGTTCTTC. Protein sequence: CASSTQTGVQLYNEQFF.

This chain connects TRBV27 to TRBJ1-4; possible D gene TRBD1, 6 bases. The germline V and J ends were trimmed by 4 bases and 2 bases, with 11 bases remaining between them. Germline CDR1 MNHEY, CDR2 SMNVEV (reference sequence). The CDR3 has 15 amino acids. CDR3 sequence (DNA): TGTGCCAGCAGTTCCCGACAGGTCACTAATGAAAAACTGTTTTTT. Translated, it gives CASSSRQVTNEKLFF.

In its sample, this clone was seen a few times. The chain carries TRBV28 and TRBJ1-4; D might be TRBD1 (5 bases). The germline CDR1 and CDR2 sequences are MDHEN and SYDVKM. V was shortened by 6 bases and J by 6 bases, with 20 bases between the two germline ends. The CDR3 runs 16 residues. CDR3 protein: CASRPGLKSGYEKLFF. CDR3 nucleotides: TGTGCCAGCAGGCCGGGACTCAAGAGTGGGTATGAAAAACTGTTTTTT.

This clone was found once. The rearrangement uses TRBV27 and TRBJ1-3; weak D call: TRBD1 (6 bases). V shed 6 bases and J shed 0 bases, with 15 bases lying between them. This CDR3 spans 16 amino acids. Per the germline V gene, CDR1 is MNHEY and CDR2 is SMNVEV (reference sequence). CDR3 in amino acids: CASRPLTGSSGNTIYF. CDR3 coding DNA: TGTGCCAGCAGGCCTCTGACAGGTTCCTCTGGAAACACCATATATTTT.

The rearrangement joins TRBV4-1 to TRBJ1-4; D unresolved. There are 14 residues in the CDR3. Germline loops: CDR1 MGHRA, CDR2 YSYEKL. V dropped 0 bases and J dropped 5 bases, with 7 bases sitting between them. The DNA for the CDR3 is TGCGCCAGCAGCCAAGATAGCCTCAATGAAAAACTGTTTTTT. The encoded protein is CASSQDSLNEKLFF.